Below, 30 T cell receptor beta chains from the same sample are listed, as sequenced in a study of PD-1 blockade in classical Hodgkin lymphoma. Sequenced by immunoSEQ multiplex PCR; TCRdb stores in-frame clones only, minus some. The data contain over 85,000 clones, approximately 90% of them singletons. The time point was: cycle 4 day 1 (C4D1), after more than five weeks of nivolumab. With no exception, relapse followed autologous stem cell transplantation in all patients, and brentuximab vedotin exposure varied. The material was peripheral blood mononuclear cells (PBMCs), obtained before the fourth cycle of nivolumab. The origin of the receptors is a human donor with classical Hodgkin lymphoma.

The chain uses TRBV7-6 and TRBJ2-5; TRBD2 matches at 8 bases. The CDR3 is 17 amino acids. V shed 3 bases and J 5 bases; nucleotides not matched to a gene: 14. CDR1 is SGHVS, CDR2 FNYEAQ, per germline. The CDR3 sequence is CASSFRLDGGAEETQYF. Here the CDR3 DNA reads TGTGCCAGCAGCTTCCGTCTCGACGGGGGGGCCGAGGAGACCCAGTACTTC.

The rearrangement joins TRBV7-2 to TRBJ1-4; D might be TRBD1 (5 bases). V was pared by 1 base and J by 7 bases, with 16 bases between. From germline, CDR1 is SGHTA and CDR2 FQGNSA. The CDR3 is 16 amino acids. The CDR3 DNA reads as TGTGCCAGCAGCTTAGTGGGGGGACGGTGGCTTGAAAAACTGTTTTTT. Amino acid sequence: CASSLVGGRWLEKLFF.

CDR3 nucleotides: TGCGCCAGCAGATTAGGGGATTGGGATGGCTACACCTTC. Its protein is CASRLGDWDGYTF. The J gene is TRBJ1-2, the V gene TRBV5-1; maybe TRBD1 (5 bases). CDR1 and CDR2 from the germline V gene are SGHRS and YFSETQ. The V end lost 5 bases, the J end lost 6 bases, and 14 bases lay between the germline ends. The CDR3 sequence is 13 residues long.

CDR3 in DNA: TGTGCCAGCAGTCCTCAGACTAGCGGGGGGACCGAGTACTTC. It is translated as CASSPQTSGGTEYF. This chain uses TRBV28 with TRBJ2-7, with 13 bases identical to TRBD2. The germline gives CDR1 MDHEN, CDR2 SYDVKM. The CDR3 sequence is 14 residues long. J lost 11 bases, V lost 5 bases, and 9 bases had no gene match.

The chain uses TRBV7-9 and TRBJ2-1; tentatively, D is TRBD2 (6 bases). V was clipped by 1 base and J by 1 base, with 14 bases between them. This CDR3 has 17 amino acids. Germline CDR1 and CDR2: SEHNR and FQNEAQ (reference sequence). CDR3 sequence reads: CASSLGVRRESYNEQFF. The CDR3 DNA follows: TGTGCCAGCAGCTTAGGGGTTAGGAGGGAGTCCTACAATGAGCAGTTCTTC.

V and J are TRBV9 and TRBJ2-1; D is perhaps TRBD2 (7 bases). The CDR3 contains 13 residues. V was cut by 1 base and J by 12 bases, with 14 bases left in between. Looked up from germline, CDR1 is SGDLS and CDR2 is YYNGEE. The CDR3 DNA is TGTGCCAGCAGCGTATCGGGGGGCCTCGCGCAGTTCTTC. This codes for CASSVSGGLAQFF.

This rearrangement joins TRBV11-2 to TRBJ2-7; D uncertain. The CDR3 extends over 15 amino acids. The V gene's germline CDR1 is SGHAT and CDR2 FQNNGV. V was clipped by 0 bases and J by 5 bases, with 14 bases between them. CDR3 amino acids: CASSLDLMWVHEQYF. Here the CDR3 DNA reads TGTGCCAGCAGCTTAGATCTCATGTGGGTGCACGAGCAGTACTTC.

CDR3 bases: TGTGCCAGCGGCCTCGCGGGGGTAGGTCGAGTAGCTTTCTTT. Its translation is CASGLAGVGRVAFF. The chain employs TRBV7-8 and TRBJ1-1; D might be TRBD1 (5 bases). The CDR3 covers 14 residues. The germline V gene encodes CDR1 SGHVS and CDR2 FQNEAQ. V was clipped by 8 bases and J by 10 bases, with 23 bases between them.

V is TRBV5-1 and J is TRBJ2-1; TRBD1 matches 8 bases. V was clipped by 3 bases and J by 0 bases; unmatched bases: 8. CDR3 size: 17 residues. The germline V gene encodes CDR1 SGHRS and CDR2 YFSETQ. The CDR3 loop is CASSSTDRGSSYNEQFF. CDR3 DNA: TGCGCCAGCAGCTCAACAGACAGGGGATCCTCCTACAATGAGCAGTTCTTC.

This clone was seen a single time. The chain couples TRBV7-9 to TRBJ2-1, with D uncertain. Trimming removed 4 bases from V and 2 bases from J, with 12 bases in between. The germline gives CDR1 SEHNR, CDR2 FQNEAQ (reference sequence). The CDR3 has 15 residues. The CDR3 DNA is TGTGCCAGCAGCTCAACCATCGCTCCCTACAATGAGCAGTTCTTC. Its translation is CASSSTIAPYNEQFF.

The CDR3, as DNA: TGTGCCAGCAGTCCTTCAGCTAGCAGGGGGTCCTCCTACGAGCAGTACTTC. Protein product: CASSPSASRGSSYEQYF. The rearrangement joins TRBV28 to TRBJ2-7, with 7 bases that match TRBD1. The CDR3 covers 17 residues. Losses at the gene ends were 5 bases for V and 0 bases for J; bases not matched to a gene: 13. Germline lookup yields CDR1 MDHEN and CDR2 SYDVKM.

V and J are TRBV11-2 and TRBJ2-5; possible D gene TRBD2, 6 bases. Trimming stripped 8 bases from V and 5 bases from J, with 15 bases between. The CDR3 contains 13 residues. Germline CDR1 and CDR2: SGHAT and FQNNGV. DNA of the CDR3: TGTGCCAGCGGAATCGGGAGCGGCGAGACCCAGTACTTC. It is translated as CASGIGSGETQYF.

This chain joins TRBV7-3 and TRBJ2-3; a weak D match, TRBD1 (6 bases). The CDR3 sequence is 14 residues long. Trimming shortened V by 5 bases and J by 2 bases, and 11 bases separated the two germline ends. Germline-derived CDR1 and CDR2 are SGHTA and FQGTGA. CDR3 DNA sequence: TGTGCCAGCAGCCCCACAGGGTACACAGATACGCAGTATTTT. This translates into CASSPTGYTDTQYF.

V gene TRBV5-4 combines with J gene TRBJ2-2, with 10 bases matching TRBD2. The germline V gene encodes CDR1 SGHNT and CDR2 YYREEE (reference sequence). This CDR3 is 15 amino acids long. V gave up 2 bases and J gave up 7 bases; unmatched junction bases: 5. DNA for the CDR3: TGTGCCAGCAGCTTAGCGGGGGGGCCTTTCGGGGAGCTGTTTTTT. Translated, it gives CASSLAGGPFGELFF.

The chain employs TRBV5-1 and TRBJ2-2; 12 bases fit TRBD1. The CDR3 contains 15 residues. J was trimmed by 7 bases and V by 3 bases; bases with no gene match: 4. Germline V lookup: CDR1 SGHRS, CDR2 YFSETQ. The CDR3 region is CASSSGQGAVGELFF. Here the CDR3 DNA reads TGCGCCAGCAGCTCGGGACAGGGGGCGGTCGGGGAGCTGTTTTTT.

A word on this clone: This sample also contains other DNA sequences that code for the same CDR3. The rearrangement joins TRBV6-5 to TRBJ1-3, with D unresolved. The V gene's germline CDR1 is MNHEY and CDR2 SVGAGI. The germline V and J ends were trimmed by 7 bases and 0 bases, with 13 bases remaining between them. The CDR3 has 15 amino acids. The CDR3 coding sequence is TGTGCCAGCAACCCAGGACGGATCTCTGGAAACACCATATATTTT. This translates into CASNPGRISGNTIYF.

The CDR3 region is CASSLAAYPHTDTQYF. The CDR3 DNA reads TGCGCCAGCAGCCTGGCAGCTTACCCACACACAGATACGCAGTATTTT. The J gene is TRBJ2-3, the V gene TRBV4-3; D remains ambiguous. The CDR3 is 16 residues long. Trimming cost V 4 bases and J 2 bases, with 16 bases left between them. Germline V gene lookup returns CDR1 LGHNA and CDR2 YSLEER.

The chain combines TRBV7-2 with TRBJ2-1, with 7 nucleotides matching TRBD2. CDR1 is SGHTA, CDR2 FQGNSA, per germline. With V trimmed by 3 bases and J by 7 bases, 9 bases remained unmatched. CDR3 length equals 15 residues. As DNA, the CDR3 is TGTGCCAGCAGCTTTTGGCTTGGAGCGGGGAATGAGCAGTTCTTC. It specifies CASSFWLGAGNEQFF.

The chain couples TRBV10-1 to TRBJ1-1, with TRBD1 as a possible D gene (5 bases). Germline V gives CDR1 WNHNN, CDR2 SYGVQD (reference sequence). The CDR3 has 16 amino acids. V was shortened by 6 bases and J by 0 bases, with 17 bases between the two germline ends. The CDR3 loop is CASSATKTVMNTEAFF. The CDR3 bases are TGCGCCAGCAGCGCAACAAAGACAGTAATGAACACTGAAGCTTTCTTT.

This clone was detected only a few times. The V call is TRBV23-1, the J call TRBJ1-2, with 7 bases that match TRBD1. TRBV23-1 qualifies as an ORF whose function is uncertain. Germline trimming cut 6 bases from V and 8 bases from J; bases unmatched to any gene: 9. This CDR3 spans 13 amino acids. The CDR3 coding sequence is TGCGCCAGCAGGGGGCAGGGGGTACGGGGCTACACCTTC. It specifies CASRGQGVRGYTF.

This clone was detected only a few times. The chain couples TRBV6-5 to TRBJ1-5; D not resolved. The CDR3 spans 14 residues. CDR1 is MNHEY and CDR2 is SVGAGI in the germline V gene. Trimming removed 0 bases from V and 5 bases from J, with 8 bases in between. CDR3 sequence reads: CASSYSSIYQPQHF. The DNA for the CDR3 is TGTGCCAGCAGTTACTCATCCATATATCAGCCCCAGCATTTT.

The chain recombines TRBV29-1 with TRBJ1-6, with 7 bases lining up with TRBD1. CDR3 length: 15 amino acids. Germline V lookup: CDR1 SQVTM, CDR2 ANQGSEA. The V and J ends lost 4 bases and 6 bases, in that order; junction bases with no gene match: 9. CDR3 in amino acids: CSVGEGAIGNSPLHF. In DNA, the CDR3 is TGCAGCGTTGGAGAGGGGGCTATCGGTAATTCACCCCTCCACTTT.

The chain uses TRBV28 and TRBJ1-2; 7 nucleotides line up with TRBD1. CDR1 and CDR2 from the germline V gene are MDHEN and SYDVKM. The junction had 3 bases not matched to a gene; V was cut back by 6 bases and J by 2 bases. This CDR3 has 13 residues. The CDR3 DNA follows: TGTGCCAGCAGGTCGACAGGGAACTATGGCTACACCTTC. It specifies CASRSTGNYGYTF.

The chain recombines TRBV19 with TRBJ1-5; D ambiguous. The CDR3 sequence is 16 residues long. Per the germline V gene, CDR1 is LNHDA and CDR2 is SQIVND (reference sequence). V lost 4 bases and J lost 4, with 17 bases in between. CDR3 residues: CASSTHDGGLNQPQHF. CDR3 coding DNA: TGTGCCAGTAGTACCCACGACGGCGGTCTAAATCAGCCCCAGCATTTT.

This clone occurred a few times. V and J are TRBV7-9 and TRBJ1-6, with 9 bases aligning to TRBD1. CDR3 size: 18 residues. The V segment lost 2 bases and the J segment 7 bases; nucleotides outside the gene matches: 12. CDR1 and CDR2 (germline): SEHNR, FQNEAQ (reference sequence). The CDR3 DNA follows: TGTGCCAGCAGCTTATTGATGGCCAGGACAGGGGAGAATTCACCCCTCCACTTT. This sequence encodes CASSLLMARTGENSPLHF. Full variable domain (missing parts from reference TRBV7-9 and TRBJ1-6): DTGVSQNPRHKITKRGQNVTFRCDPISEHNRLYWYRQTLGQGPEFLTYFQNEAQLEKSRLLSDRFSAERPKGSFSTLEIQRTEQGDSAMYLCASSLLMARTGENSPLHFGNGTRLTVT.

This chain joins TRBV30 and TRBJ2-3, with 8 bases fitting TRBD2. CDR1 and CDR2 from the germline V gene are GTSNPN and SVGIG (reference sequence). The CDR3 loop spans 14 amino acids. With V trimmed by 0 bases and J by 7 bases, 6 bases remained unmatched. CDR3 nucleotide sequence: TGTGCCTGGAGTGTTTCCCAGCGGGGGAATACGCAGTATTTT. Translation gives CAWSVSQRGNTQYF.

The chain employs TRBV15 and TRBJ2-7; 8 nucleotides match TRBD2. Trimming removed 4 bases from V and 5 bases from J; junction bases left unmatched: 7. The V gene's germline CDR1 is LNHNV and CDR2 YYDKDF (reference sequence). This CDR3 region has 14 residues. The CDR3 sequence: CATSTGTRADEQYF. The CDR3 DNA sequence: TGTGCCACCAGCACAGGGACTAGGGCAGACGAGCAGTACTTC.

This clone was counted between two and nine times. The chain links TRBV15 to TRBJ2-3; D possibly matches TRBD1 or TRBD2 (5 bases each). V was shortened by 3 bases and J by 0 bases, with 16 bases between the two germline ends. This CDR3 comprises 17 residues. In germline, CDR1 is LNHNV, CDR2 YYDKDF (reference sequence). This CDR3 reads CATSRLASGASTDTQYF. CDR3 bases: TGTGCCACCAGCAGGTTAGCCTCCGGGGCTAGCACAGATACGCAGTATTTT.

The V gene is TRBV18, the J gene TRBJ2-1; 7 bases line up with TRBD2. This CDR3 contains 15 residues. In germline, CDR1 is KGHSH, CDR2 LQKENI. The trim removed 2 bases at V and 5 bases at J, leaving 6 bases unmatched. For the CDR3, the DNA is TGTGCCAGCTCACCATCTAGCGGAAATGACAATGAGCAGTTCTTC. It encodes CASSPSSGNDNEQFF.

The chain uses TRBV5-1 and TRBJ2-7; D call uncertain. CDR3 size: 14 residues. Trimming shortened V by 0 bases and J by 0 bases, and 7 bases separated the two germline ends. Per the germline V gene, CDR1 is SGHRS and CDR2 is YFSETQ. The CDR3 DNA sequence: TGCGCCAGCAGCTTGGCGCCGAGCTCCTACGAGCAGTACTTC. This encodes CASSLAPSSYEQYF.